Listed below are T cell receptor beta chains from one sample, sequenced in a study of shared clonotypes between healthy human individuals. TCRdb's copy holds only in-frame clones and misses some; the assay was immunoSEQ multiplex PCR. There are over a million clones in the sample; roughly 96% occur only once, and roughly 1.2% lies in the top ten. The material sequenced was naive CD4+ T cells sorted from blood. The receptors derive from a man under 40 in good health. Each CDR3 is given with its conserved first and last residue.

cdr3_aa j_call v_call
CASSQDLRDRPNEQFF TRBJ2-1 TRBV4-3
CASSLVFRDRVIPNYGYTF TRBJ1-2 TRBV5-5
CASFGASVYNEQFF TRBJ2-1 TRBV7-8
CAISESGVRRATDTQYF TRBJ2-3 TRBV10-3
CASSLGLAGAKDTQYF TRBJ2-3 TRBV11-3
CASSILFSAAYEQYF TRBJ2-7 TRBV19
CSVEPEETQYF TRBJ2-5 TRBV29-1
CASASDWEQNIQYF TRBJ2-4 TRBV6-6
CASSSLLTGIKNIQYF TRBJ2-4 TRBV27
CASSQVAGATDTQYF TRBJ2-3 TRBV14
CASSADRGYGYTF TRBJ1-2 TRBV7-6
CAWARRKTNYGYTF TRBJ1-2 TRBV30
CSVQWGRNIQYF TRBJ2-4 TRBV29-1
CASSQDYPLTYEQYF TRBJ2-7 TRBV4-1
CASSALAGATGELFF TRBJ2-2 TRBV6-4
CASSLRDRVREQFF TRBJ2-1 TRBV27
CASSLDSGREGEQFF TRBJ2-1 TRBV5-1
CASSLGGQKGEQYF TRBJ2-7 TRBV5-1
CASSLSGLGHEQFF TRBJ2-1 TRBV7-2
CASSQEGAGPYNEQFF TRBJ2-1 TRBV2
CASSLVASASGFYEQYF TRBJ2-7 TRBV7-2
CASRGIGSSRSYEQYF TRBJ2-7 TRBV28
CASRGTSYEQYF TRBJ2-7 TRBV6-4
CASTSDSNRYNEQFF TRBJ2-1 TRBV5-6
CASSPGRGSYEQYF TRBJ2-7 TRBV5-1
CASSPPRVQNTGELFF TRBJ2-2 TRBV18
CASTRGTGGYNEQFF TRBJ2-1 TRBV5-4
CASSLTGFLLWEKLFF TRBJ1-4 TRBV7-9
CASSPVGALSTDTQYF TRBJ2-3 TRBV7-2
CASSQKGTQYF TRBJ2-5 TRBV6-5
CASSFLAGEQYF TRBJ2-7 TRBV6-1
CASSPTGSSTDTQYF TRBJ2-3 TRBV6-5
CASSLGYTIYF TRBJ1-3 TRBV7-2
CASSPPSGRSYEQYF TRBJ2-7 TRBV18
CASSRPRGQGITDTQYF TRBJ2-3 TRBV5-4
CAIKAAGAGANVLTF TRBJ2-6 TRBV6-4
CASSKGDTQYF TRBJ2-3 TRBV11-3
CASSVTYRAPYGYTF TRBJ1-2 TRBV9
CASSFLQVGHGYTF TRBJ1-2 TRBV28
CASSLSGVGGYSNQPQHF TRBJ1-5 TRBV7-2
CASSRRETYNEQFF TRBJ2-1 TRBV7-9
CASSPSGSPYEQYF TRBJ2-7 TRBV10-1
CASSPRTGNYGYTF TRBJ1-2 TRBV27
CASSPLSARQPQHF TRBJ1-5 TRBV4-1
CASSPRLGETQYF TRBJ2-5 TRBV7-2
CASRGQLAGNYEQYF TRBJ2-7 TRBV6-1